This T cell receptor (beta chain) was recovered during a study of blood T cell repertoires in COVID-19. Study context: Researchers got acute and convalescent COVID-19 samples from the United States, Italy and Spain. Sample material is recorded as cDNA or gDNA derived from T cells, B-cell-depleted T cells, or PBMCs.

Trimming shortened V by 0 bases and J by 1 base, and 10 bases separated the two germline ends. Germline CDR1 reads SGHNT; CDR2 reads YYREEE (reference sequence). This CDR3 is 15 amino acids long. Per the original data handling: Quantification of nucleated cells was approximated via reference gene primer amplification. Some clones are missing from TCRdb's copy, which holds only in-frame ones; the method was immunoSEQ multiplex PCR. The DNA was the basis for D and trimming; V, J and clone size are from that table. The sample records approximately 150,000 clones, about nine tenths being singletons. This clonotype was obtained from a human donor in a cohort sampled during active COVID-19. This rearrangement joins TRBV5-4 to TRBJ1-1; weak D call: TRBD1 (5 bases). The sample consisted of peripheral blood. CDR3 amino acids: CASSLARQGNTEAFF. The CDR3 bases are TGTGCCAGCAGCTTGGCTCGGCAGGGGAACACTGAAGCTTTCTTT. Looking up the rest from reference TRBV5-4 and TRBJ1-1 gives the full variable domain: ETGVTQSPTHLIKTRGQQVTLRCSSQSGHNTVSWYQQALGQGPQFIFQYYREEENGRGNFPPRFSGLQFPNYSSELNVNALELDDSALYLCASSLARQGNTEAFFGQGTRLTVV.